This paragraph reports one T cell receptor (beta chain). Its target is not known. TRB cDNA libraries were made by UMI-labeled 5' RACE. TCRdb re-analyzed the 5' RACE reads; it lists each CDR3 protein once, without DNA. In total, the table holds tens of thousands of distinct CDR3 sequences. This record belongs to a study of CXCR3-negative and CXCR3-positive naive CD8 T cells. General study results and limits: In CXCR3-positive naive cells, the TRB CDR3s were more hydrophobic than in CXCR3-negative naive cells.

CDR3 size: 15 residues. Germline V gene lookup returns CDR1 LGHDT and CDR2 YNNKEL (reference sequence). This receptor was identified in a human donor in good health. Some clones in this sample may be carry-over from other donors' samples. This chain joins TRBV3-1 and TRBJ1-1; TCRdb proposes TRBD1, but this gene call is untestable without DNA. The sequencing sample was made of naive CXCR3+ CD8+ T cells from blood. Subset noted: CD45RO-CCR7+CD27+CD95- naive CD8+ T cells expressing CXCR3 (TNR3+). The chain's CDR3 is CASSHASGGNAEAFF.